The rows below give T cell receptor beta chains drawn from one sample of a study of CD8 T cells in ankylosing spondylitis. MiXCR, applied by TCRdb to the 5' RACE reads, yields one record per CDR3 protein. The table has around 390,000 distinct CDR3 sequences, around 24% seen once. Sequencing used blood, either unsorted or a sorted T cell fraction (not recorded which). The receptors were sampled from a male donor with ankylosing spondylitis. Each CDR3 is given with its conserved first and last residue. D genes are given only for firm matches. Only some rows state a clone size, as once, few, many or a class for expanded clones.

TRBV5-1	-	TRBJ2-1	many	CASSLGRSPYQYNEQFF	TGCGCCAGCAGCTTGGGGCGTTCCCCATATCAATACAATGAGCAGTTCTTC
TRBV12-3/TRBV12-4	-	TRBJ2-2	-	CATRERGTGELFF	TGTGCCACCCGGGAGAGGGGCACCGGGGAGCTGTTTTTT
TRBV3-1	-	TRBJ2-5	many	CASSSARGPQETQYF	TGTGCCAGCAGCTCAGCTAGGGGCCCCCAAGAGACCCAGTACTTC
TRBV27	TRBD1	TRBJ2-1	few	CASRRDSLSYNEQFF	TGTGCCAGCAGAAGGGACAGCCTATCCTACAATGAGCAGTTCTTC
TRBV18	TRBD2	TRBJ2-1	-	CASSRDRRLAGNEQFF	TGTGCCAGCTCACGCGACCGACGACTAGCGGGTAATGAGCAGTTCTTC
TRBV6-1	-	TRBJ1-5	-	CASSPRGKDQPQHF	TGTGCCAGCAGTCCGAGGGGCAAAGATCAGCCCCAGCATTTT
TRBV4-3	TRBD1	TRBJ1-4	-	CASSPTGTAEKLFF	TGCGCCAGCAGCCCGACAGGGACAGCAGAAAAACTGTTTTTT
TRBV5-1	TRBD2	TRBJ2-2	few	CASSPGLAGSNTGELFF	TGCGCCAGCAGCCCGGGACTAGCCGGCTCGAACACCGGGGAGCTGTTTTTT
TRBV20-1	-	TRBJ1-5	-	CSAGTFSNQPQHF	TGCAGTGCCGGGACATTCAGCAATCAGCCCCAGCATTTT
TRBV5-1	-	TRBJ1-3	many	CASSLVLGGSGNTIYF	TGCGCCAGCAGCTTGGTCCTGGGGGGCTCTGGAAACACCATATATTTT
TRBV28	-	TRBJ2-7	few	CATLKGLREQYF	TGTGCCACTTTAAAGGGGCTGCGCGAGCAGTACTTC
TRBV4-3	-	TRBJ1-5	-	CASSQERGPTPQHF	TGCGCCAGCAGCCAAGAGAGGGGCCCCACGCCCCAGCATTTT
TRBV7-9	TRBD2	TRBJ2-1	few	CASSPLAGGPLEQFF	TGTGCCAGCAGCCCTCTAGCGGGAGGGCCATTGGAGCAGTTCTTC
TRBV4-3	TRBD2	TRBJ2-3	-	CASSRSSREGTDTQYF	TGCGCCAGCAGTCGAAGCTCACGGGAGGGGACAGATACGCAGTATTTT
TRBV20-1	TRBD2	TRBJ2-3	-	CSATPGESGGDTQYF	TGCAGTGCTACCCCCGGGGAGAGCGGGGGAGATACGCAGTATTTT
TRBV5-1	-	TRBJ2-7	-	CASSFGAQLYEQYF	TGCGCCAGCAGCTTCGGAGCTCAGCTGTACGAGCAGTACTTC
TRBV29-1	TRBD2	TRBJ2-7	many	CSTTGTSGSYEQYF	TGCAGCACCACGGGGACTAGCGGTTCCTACGAGCAGTACTTC
TRBV19	-	TRBJ1-6	-	CASRFRLAGYSPLHF	TGTGCCAGTAGGTTTCGTCTTGCGGGGTATTCACCCCTCCACTTT
TRBV6-2/TRBV6-3	TRBD2	TRBJ2-1	-	CASSSSGRGYEQFF	TGTGCCAGCAGTTCTAGCGGGAGGGGGTATGAGCAGTTCTTC
TRBV7-9	-	TRBJ2-7	few	CASSLAGDFAYEQYF	TGTGCCAGCAGCTTAGCGGGGGACTTCGCCTACGAGCAGTACTTC
TRBV5-1	-	TRBJ2-7	-	CASRRTPSYEQYF	TGCGCCAGCCGCCGGACACCCTCCTACGAGCAGTACTTC
TRBV12-3/TRBV12-4	TRBD1	TRBJ1-6	few	CASRDRGRYYSPLHF	TGTGCCAGCAGGGACAGGGGACGGTATTATTCACCCCTCCACTTT
TRBV29-1	-	TRBJ2-1	few	CSVAEVGMIDEQFF	TGCAGCGTGGCGGAAGTCGGGATGATCGATGAGCAGTTCTTC
TRBV6-1	TRBD1	TRBJ1-1	-	CASTETGVGTEAFF	TGTGCCAGCACCGAGACAGGGGTTGGCACTGAAGCTTTCTTT
TRBV6-1	-	TRBJ2-3	-	CASSALLLFTDTQYF	TGTGCCAGCAGTGCCCTACTACTCTTCACAGATACGCAGTATTTT
TRBV4-3	TRBD2	TRBJ2-1	-	CASSQDWGTSGYSYNEQFF	TGCGCCAGCAGCCAAGATTGGGGGACTAGCGGGTACTCCTACAATGAGCAGTTCTTC
TRBV10-3	TRBD2	TRBJ2-1	few	CAISGALAGALNEQFF	TGTGCCATCAGTGGGGCATTAGCGGGGGCCCTCAATGAGCAGTTCTTC
TRBV18	-	TRBJ2-5	-	CASSFPSRMETQYF	TGTGCCAGCTCCTTCCCGTCGAGGATGGAGACCCAGTACTTC
TRBV7-3	TRBD2	TRBJ2-3	-	CASSSWTSGSPDTQYF	TGTGCCAGCAGCTCCTGGACTAGCGGGAGCCCAGATACGCAGTATTTT
TRBV9	TRBD2	TRBJ2-7	-	CASSASGSNEQYF	TGTGCCAGCAGCGCCAGCGGGAGTAACGAGCAGTACTTC
TRBV5-1	TRBD2	TRBJ2-5	many	CASSLGLAGLQETQYF	TGCGCCAGCAGCTTGGGACTAGCGGGACTCCAAGAGACCCAGTACTTC
TRBV6-2/TRBV6-3	-	TRBJ2-7	-	CASSWVSRYEQYF	TGTGCCAGCAGTTGGGTTAGCAGGTACGAGCAGTACTTC
TRBV5-1	TRBD2	TRBJ2-5	few	CASSPREGGKTQYF	TGCGCCAGCAGCCCCCGGGAGGGAGGGAAGACCCAGTACTTC
TRBV6-2/TRBV6-3	TRBD1	TRBJ1-5	-	CARKGAGGQPQHF	TGTGCCAGAAAGGGGGCCGGCGGTCAGCCCCAGCATTTT
TRBV20-1	-	TRBJ2-3	few	CSAPRGLRVRTDTQYF	TGCAGTGCCCCCCGCGGCCTAAGAGTACGCACAGATACGCAGTATTTT
TRBV5-1	TRBD2	TRBJ2-1	-	CASRPVLAGAYEQFF	TGCGCCAGCAGACCTGTTCTAGCGGGAGCGTATGAGCAGTTCTTC
TRBV14	TRBD2	TRBJ2-1	-	CASSHRWTSGIPSYNEQFF	TGTGCCAGCAGCCACAGATGGACTAGCGGGATTCCCTCCTACAATGAGCAGTTCTTC
TRBV20-1	TRBD2	TRBJ2-1	few	CSALTGTSGSWPNEQFF	TGCAGTGCCCTGACGGGGACTAGCGGGAGTTGGCCCAATGAGCAGTTCTTC
TRBV12-3/TRBV12-4	-	TRBJ1-1	-	CASSLARGQNTEAFF	TGTGCCAGCAGTTTAGCGCGGGGACAGAACACTGAAGCTTTCTTT
TRBV10-3	-	TRBJ1-3	-	CAIALTARSGNTIYF	TGTGCCATCGCCTTAACCGCCAGGTCTGGAAACACCATATATTTT
TRBV20-1	-	TRBJ1-6	-	CSAGRSGVGSPLHF	TGCAGTGCGGGGCGATCGGGGGTCGGTTCACCCCTCCACTTT
TRBV29-1	TRBD2	TRBJ2-1	-	CSAGGTSWGEQFF	TGCAGCGCTGGAGGGACTAGTTGGGGTGAGCAGTTCTTC
TRBV20-1	TRBD2	TRBJ2-1	-	CSASATGTRAYNEQFF	TGCAGTGCTAGCGCTACCGGGACTAGAGCTTACAATGAGCAGTTCTTC